Presented here are 18 T cell receptor beta chains from one specimen sequenced in a study of T-cell reconstitution after alpha-beta-depleted transplantation in children. Unique molecular identifiers were used to barcode this TCRbeta library. Via MiXCR, TCRdb re-called the PCR reads, giving one row per CDR3 protein. The repertoire holds 280,000 or so distinct CDR3 sequences, with around a tenth as singletons. This material consisted of peripheral blood, taken 180 days after TCRalphabeta/CD19-depleted stem cell transplant. The receptors shown here come from a male patient aged 2 to 9 who had a stem cell transplant for chronic granulomatous disease, so the T cells may come from the graft donor.

The V call is TRBV5-4, the J call TRBJ2-7; no definite D call. The germline V gene encodes CDR1 SGHNT and CDR2 YYREEE (reference sequence). V dropped 2 bases and J dropped 3 bases, with 9 bases sitting between them. This CDR3 region has 13 residues. This CDR3 reads CASSFGRNYEQYF. The DNA for the CDR3 is TGTGCCAGCAGCTTTGGACGGAACTACGAGCAGTACTTC.

In this sample, this clonotype turned up many times. This sequence joins TRBV12-3 or TRBV12-4 and TRBJ2-4; D perhaps matches TRBD2 (5 bases). Trimming took 5 bases from V and 1 from J, leaving 15 bases between them. The CDR3 has 16 residues. The DNA for the CDR3 is TGTGCCAGCAGTCCCCCCGGGATTAGGGCCAAAAACATTCAGTACTTC. It encodes CASSPPGIRAKNIQYF.

Regarding this clonotype: This sequence may be a read error, since a much larger clone differs from it by one base. The chain uses TRBV28 and TRBJ2-6, with D unresolved. CDR3 size: 15 residues. Germline CDR1 is MDHEN and CDR2 is SYDVKM. V dropped 6 bases and J dropped 4 bases, with 13 bases sitting between them. The CDR3: CASRDKMTGANVLTF. For the CDR3, the DNA is TGTGCCAGCAGAGACAAGATGACCGGGGCCAACGTCCTGACTTTC.

This clonotype appeared a few times. This sequence joins TRBV5-4 and TRBJ2-7, with TRBD2 identical over 7 bases. V lost 1 base and J lost 2; bases outside the gene matches: 18. This CDR3 has 19 amino acids. Germline V lookup: CDR1 SGHNT, CDR2 YYREEE (reference sequence). The CDR3 protein is CASSLSGQGGSPITYEQYF. CDR3 DNA: TGTGCCAGCAGCTTGAGTGGGCAGGGCGGGAGTCCCATTACCTACGAGCAGTACTTC.

This clonotype showed up many times. V usage is TRBV18 and J usage is TRBJ1-2; no clear D gene. Germline CDR1 is KGHSH and CDR2 is LQKENI. CDR3 length: 13 residues. Trimming left V 3 bases short and J 0 bases short, with 5 bases between. CDR3 DNA sequence: TGTGCCAGCTCACCCTCCGCTAACTATGGCTACACCTTC. It encodes CASSPSANYGYTF.

This clonotype was seen a few times. The J gene is TRBJ2-7, the V gene TRBV11-2; maybe TRBD2 (5 bases). CDR3 size: 12 residues. V was pared by 4 bases and J by 6 bases, with 10 bases between. Germline loops: CDR1 SGHAT, CDR2 FQNNGV. The CDR3 nucleotides are TGTGCCAGCAGCTCTACCGGGATCGAGCAGTACTTC. Its translation is CASSSTGIEQYF.

This clonotype occurred many times. The rearrangement joins TRBV20-1 to TRBJ2-1; 13 positions match TRBD2. The CDR3 length is 14 residues. Germline V CDR1 and CDR2: DFQATT, SNEGSKA (reference sequence). Trimming at V came to 6 bases and at J to 9 bases, leaving 8 bases not matched to a gene. The CDR3 DNA sequence: TGCAGTGCCATACTAGCGGGAGGGCCCGGTGAGCAGTTCTTC. Its translation: CSAILAGGPGEQFF.

As for this clonotype: A much larger clone lies a single base off, so this may be a read error. V is TRBV6-1 and J is TRBJ2-6; 9 bases fit TRBD2. This CDR3 spans 16 amino acids. Germline-derived CDR1 and CDR2 are MNHNS and SASEGT. The CDR3 sequence: CASGGLAGFGANVQTF. CDR3 bases: TGTGCCAGCGGGGGGCTAGCGGGGTTTGGGGCCAACGTCCAGACTTTC.

In this sample, this clonotype turned up many times. The V and J genes are TRBV20-1 and TRBJ1-1; TRBD1 might be the D (6 bases). Between the trimmed V and J ends, which lost 0 bases and 2 bases, there was a span of 19 bases. From germline, CDR1 is DFQATT and CDR2 SNEGSKA (reference sequence). The CDR3 is 17 residues long. The CDR3 coding sequence is TGCAGTGCTAGAGAATCCGCCGGGTGGGGGGGCAACACTGAAGCTTTCTTT. This codes for CSARESAGWGGNTEAFF.

This clonotype came up many times. V gene TRBV12-3 or TRBV12-4 combines with J gene TRBJ1-5; 11 bases map to TRBD1. The V segment lost 2 bases and the J segment 5 bases; nucleotides outside the gene matches: 8. The CDR3 runs to 17 residues. The CDR3 spells CASSLMLGDRGDQPQHF. DNA for the CDR3: TGTGCCAGCAGTTTAATGTTAGGGGACAGGGGGGATCAGCCCCAGCATTTT.

This clonotype was seen at least ten times. The gene calls are TRBV6-1 and TRBJ2-7; D remains unclear. Germline V gives CDR1 MNHNS, CDR2 SASEGT. CDR3 size: 16 residues. The germline V and J ends were trimmed by 2 bases and 5 bases, with 19 bases remaining between them. DNA for the CDR3: TGTGCCAGCAGTGAAACCCTTGGCAGTCCCTCAAACGAGCAGTACTTC. Translated: CASSETLGSPSNEQYF.

J is TRBJ1-3 and V is TRBV19, with D maybe TRBD1 (5 bases). From germline, CDR1 is LNHDA and CDR2 SQIVND (reference sequence). The CDR3 covers 16 residues. Trimming took off 3 bases at V and 0 bases at J, with 12 bases between the two ends. CDR3 DNA sequence: TGTGCCAGTAGTATGGGACGCGGAAGCTCTGGAAACACCATATATTTT. Encoded protein: CASSMGRGSSGNTIYF.

This clonotype was seen at least ten times. The chain employs TRBV12-3 or TRBV12-4 and TRBJ2-1; a possible D gene is TRBD2 (6 bases). The CDR3 covers 14 residues. With 3 bases removed from V and 3 bases from J, the gap between germline ends came to 9 bases. CDR3 loop: CASSFAGYYNEQFF. The CDR3 region has the DNA TGTGCCAGCAGTTTTGCGGGGTACTACAATGAGCAGTTCTTC.

This clonotype was seen many times. V usage is TRBV12-3 or TRBV12-4 and J usage is TRBJ2-7; no clear D gene. The CDR3 sequence is 13 residues long. With 4 bases removed from V and 0 bases from J, the gap between germline ends came to 7 bases. The CDR3 nucleotides read TGTGCCAGCAGTTCAAGCGCCTCCTACGAGCAGTACTTC. The encoded protein is CASSSSASYEQYF.

This chain connects TRBV12-2 to TRBJ1-2; the D call TRBD1 from the table was never checked on the DNA. TRBV12-2 is a recognized pseudogene. The CDR3 consists of 13 residues. The CDR3: CASRRTGGVGYTF. The CDR3 coding sequence is TGTGCAAGTCGCCGGACAGGGGGGGTTGGCTACACCTTC.

This clonotype was detected ten times or more. The chain has TRBV5-1 and TRBJ2-3; no clear D. This CDR3 contains 14 residues. Germline assignment: CDR1 SGHRS and CDR2 YFSETQ. V was pared by 1 base and J by 1 base, with 7 bases between. The CDR3 bases are TGCGCCAGCAGCTTGTACACGCGCACAGATACGCAGTATTTT. This gives the protein CASSLYTRTDTQYF.

The table lists this clonotype with many counts. The chain uses TRBV18 and TRBJ2-7, with D tentatively TRBD1 (5 bases). V was clipped by 3 bases and J by 6 bases, with 12 bases between them. The CDR3 is 13 amino acids. The germline V gene has CDR1 KGHSH and CDR2 LQKENI. The chain's CDR3 is CASSPSEGVEQYF. In DNA form, the CDR3 reads TGTGCCAGCTCACCTTCTGAAGGGGTCGAGCAGTACTTC.

In this sample, this clonotype turned up many times. The chain couples TRBV29-1 to TRBJ2-2; no reliable D call. Germline CDR1 and CDR2: SQVTM and ANQGSEA. There are 11 residues in the CDR3. The V and J ends lost 4 bases and 3 bases respectively, with 3 bases between them. The CDR3: CSVGDTGELFF. The CDR3 DNA sequence: TGCAGCGTTGGGGACACCGGGGAGCTGTTTTTT.